This TCR beta chain was identified during a study of T cell clonotyping in hematopoietic cell transplantation. Overall study context: Pretransplant recipient samples were taken after cytoreduction. The study's findings and limits: Pathologically expanded recipient clonotypes increased progressively from day 30 to day 180 as diversity fell. No sorting was done, leaving CD4 and CD8 contributions mixed.

Time point specified: recipient sample about 28 days before transplant, after cytoreduction. Worth noting for this clone: Its antigen is still unknown.

Produced via immunoSEQ multiplex PCR; TCRdb's table is partial and in-frame only. Found here are about 41,000 clones, around 85% of them singletons; the top ten hold roughly 2.8%. With 4 bases removed from V and 4 bases from J, the gap between germline ends came to 8 bases. The CDR3 covers 13 residues. Germline CDR1 is SGHTA and CDR2 is FQGNSA. This TCR was sampled from a man aged 60-69 years with acute myeloid leukemia. Some clones in this sample may be carry-over from other donors' samples. The material was peripheral blood mononuclear cells, obtained before stem cell transplant. The chain couples TRBV7-2 to TRBJ1-5; no definite D call. CDR3 DNA sequence: TGTGCCAGCAGCTCACCCGGGAATCAGCCCCAGCATTTT. Its translation is CASSSPGNQPQHF.